This TCR beta chain was found in a study of tumor and adjacent non-tumor tissue in lung cancer. Regarding the study as a whole: Top 100 clones took a larger repertoire share in normal lung. Tumor TCR diversity, when higher, was linked to shorter survival.

The template was RNA from unsorted bulk tissue. A modified ARM-PCR protocol with three rounds of nested PCR amplified TCRbeta. TCRdb re-analysed the multiplex PCR reads in MiXCR, keeping a single row per CDR3 protein. Of 60,000 to 95,000 distinct CDR3 sequences in the sample, 60% to 85% are singletons; the top ten hold approximately 12%. V was clipped by 3 bases and J by 5 bases; unmatched bases: 9. The germline V gene encodes CDR1 SGHRS and CDR2 YFSETQ. This CDR3 region has 15 residues. A note on this clonotype: The antigen is unknown.

V is TRBV5-1 and J is TRBJ2-7; 9 positions agree with TRBD1. This TCR came from a woman aged 50 to 60 with non-small cell lung cancer. Sequenced material: lung tumor tissue. This CDR3 reads CASSSGTGRSHEQYF. The CDR3 nucleotides are TGCGCCAGCAGCTCCGGGACAGGGAGGTCCCACGAGCAGTACTTC. The whole variable domain, remainder taken from reference TRBV5-1 and TRBJ2-7, is KAGVTQTPRYLIKTRGQQVTLSCSPISGHRSVSWYQQTPGQGLQFLFEYFSETQRNKGNFPGRFSGRQFSNSRSEMNVSTLELGDSALYLCASSSGTGRSHEQYFGPGTRLTVT.